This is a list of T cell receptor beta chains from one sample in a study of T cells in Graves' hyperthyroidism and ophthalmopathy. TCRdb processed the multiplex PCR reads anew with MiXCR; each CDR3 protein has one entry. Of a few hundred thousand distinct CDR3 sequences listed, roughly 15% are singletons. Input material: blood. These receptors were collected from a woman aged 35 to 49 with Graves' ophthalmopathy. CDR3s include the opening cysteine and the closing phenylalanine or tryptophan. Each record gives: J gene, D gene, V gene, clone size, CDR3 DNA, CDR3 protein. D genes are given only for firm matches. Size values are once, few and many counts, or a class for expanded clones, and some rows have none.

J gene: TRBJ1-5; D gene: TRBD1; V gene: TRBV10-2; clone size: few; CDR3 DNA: TGCGCCAGCAGTGAGGTAGGGGGCATCAATCAGCCCCAGCATTTT; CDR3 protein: CASSEVGGINQPQHF
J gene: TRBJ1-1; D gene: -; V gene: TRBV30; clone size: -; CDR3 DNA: TGTGCCTGGAGTGTGTTCTCTGAAGCTTTCTTT; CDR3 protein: CAWSVFSEAFF
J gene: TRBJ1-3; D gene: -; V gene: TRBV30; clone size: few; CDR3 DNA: TGTGCCTGTCCACTTGAGCCCTTCTCTGGAAACACCATATATTTT; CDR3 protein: CACPLEPFSGNTIYF
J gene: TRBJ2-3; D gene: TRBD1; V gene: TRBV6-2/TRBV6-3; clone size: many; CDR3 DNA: TGTGCCAGCGCTAGGGGGCCTGAGCCCACAGATACGCAGTATTTT; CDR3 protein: CASARGPEPTDTQYF
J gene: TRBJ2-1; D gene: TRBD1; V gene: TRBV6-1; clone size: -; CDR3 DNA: TGTGCCAGCAGTATCCAACAGGGGACAGCCTACAATGAGCAGTTCTTC; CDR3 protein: CASSIQQGTAYNEQFF
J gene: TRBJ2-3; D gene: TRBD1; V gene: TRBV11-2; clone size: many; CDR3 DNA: TGTGCCAGCAGCAGTCTGGACAGGCCTACCACAGATACGCAGTATTTT; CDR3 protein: CASSSLDRPTTDTQYF
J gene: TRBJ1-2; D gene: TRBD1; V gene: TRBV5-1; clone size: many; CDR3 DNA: TGTGCCAGCAGCACAGGGGCTAACTATGGCTACACCTTC; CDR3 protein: CASSTGANYGYTF
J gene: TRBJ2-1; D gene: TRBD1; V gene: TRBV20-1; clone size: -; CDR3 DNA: TGCAGTGCTAGAAGGGACAGGGGGCGCAGCTCCTACAATGAGCAGTTCTTC; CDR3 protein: CSARRDRGRSSYNEQFF
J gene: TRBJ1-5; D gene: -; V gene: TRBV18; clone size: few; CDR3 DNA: TGTGCCAGCTCATCGGACATTAGCAATCAGCCCCAGCATTTT; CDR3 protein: CASSSDISNQPQHF
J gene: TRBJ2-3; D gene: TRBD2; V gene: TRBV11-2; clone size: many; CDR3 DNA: TGTGCCAGCAGGGGCGGGAGGGGGAGAGTGAACACAGATACGCAGTATTTT; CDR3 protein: CASRGGRGRVNTDTQYF
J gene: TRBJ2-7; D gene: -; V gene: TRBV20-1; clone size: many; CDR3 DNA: TGCAGTGCTAGAGCCCCGACTAATCCTAGCCGAAGCTCCTACGAGCAGTACTTC; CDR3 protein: CSARAPTNPSRSSYEQYF
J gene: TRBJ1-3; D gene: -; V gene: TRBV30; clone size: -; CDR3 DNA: TGTGCCTGGAGTTCTTTCTCTGGAAACACCATATATTTT; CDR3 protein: CAWSSFSGNTIYF
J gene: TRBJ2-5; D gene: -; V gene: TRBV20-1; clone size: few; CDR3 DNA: TGCAGTGCTAGAAAGAGTTACCAAGAGACCCAGTACTTC; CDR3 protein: CSARKSYQETQYF
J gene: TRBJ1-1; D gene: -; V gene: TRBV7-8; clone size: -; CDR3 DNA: TGTGCCAGCAGCCCACTGACAACCCAGAACACTGAAGCTTTCTTT; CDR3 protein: CASSPLTTQNTEAFF
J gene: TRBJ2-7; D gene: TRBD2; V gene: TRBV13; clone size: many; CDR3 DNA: TGTGCCAGCAGCTCGTCGGGACTAGCGGGAGTCGACGAGCAGTACTTC; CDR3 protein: CASSSSGLAGVDEQYF
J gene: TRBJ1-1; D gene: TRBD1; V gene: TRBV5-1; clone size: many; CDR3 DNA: TGCGCCAGCAGCGCATCCGGGACAGGGGTCTACACTGAAGCTTTCTTT; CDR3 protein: CASSASGTGVYTEAFF
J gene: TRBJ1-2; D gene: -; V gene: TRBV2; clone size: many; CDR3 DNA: TGTGCCAGCAGTTCAGGAGTCTTGGGCTACACCTTC; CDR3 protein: CASSSGVLGYTF